This TCR beta chain originates from a study of T cell repertoires in cytomegalovirus infection. There are 11 residues in the CDR3. V lost 3 bases and J 3 bases, leaving 3 bases between the germline ends. Per the germline V gene, CDR1 is SGDLS and CDR2 is YYNGEE. TCRdb itself ran the reads through MiXCR, one entry per CDR3 protein. This table has fewer than 80,000 distinct CDR3 sequences, less than 4.5% appearing once. This clonotype was seen ten or more times. The sequence derives from a human donor in good health (CMV status not recorded). Some clones in this sample may be carry-over from other donors' samples. Sequenced sample: PBMCs. V and J are TRBV9 and TRBJ1-2; D unclear. The CDR3 DNA reads TGTGCCAGCAGCGACTACTATGGCTACACCTTC. It encodes CASSDYYGYTF.